Below, 30 T cell receptor beta chains from the same sample are listed, as sequenced in a study of blood T cell repertoires in COVID-19 (TCRdb year 2020). Receptors were amplified or captured by the immunoSEQ multiplex PCR assay. The source is immuneACCESS, and TCRdb retained only in-frame sequences with V and J called. Part of the clones is not carried over; for the studies checked, unresolved V genes explain less than half of this, and the remainder is unexplained. This sample holds 250,000 or so clones; 84% were observed only once. The ten largest clones add up to 3.4% of the sample. Sequencing input: PBMCs or T cells enriched from blood (not recorded which). The origin of the receptors is a man between 50 and 59 years old who had recovered from COVID-19.

J is TRBJ2-1 and V is TRBV2, with TRBD1 matching 10 bases. This CDR3 is built from 13 residues. Germline assignment: CDR1 SNHLY and CDR2 FYNNEI. V lost 4 bases to trimming and J lost 9 bases; unmatched junction nucleotides: 3. The CDR3 is CASSGQGAGEQFF. CDR3 nucleotides: TGTGCCAGCAGTGGACAGGGGGCTGGTGAGCAGTTCTTC.

This chain links TRBV5-1 with TRBJ2-7; D remains ambiguous. Trimming pared 2 bases from V and 2 bases from J, leaving 8 bases between. Germline loops: CDR1 SGHRS, CDR2 YFSETQ. This CDR3 is 13 amino acids long. This CDR3 reads CASSLTAPYEQYF. The CDR3 DNA reads TGCGCCAGCAGCTTAACAGCCCCCTACGAGCAGTACTTC.

The chain recombines TRBV11-2 with TRBJ1-2; tentative D call: TRBD1 (6 bases). Germline loops: CDR1 SGHAT, CDR2 FQNNGV. The CDR3 length is 16 residues. The ends were cut back, 5 bases at V and 3 bases at J, with 19 bases in the middle. CDR3 residues: CASSPGDTADDYGYTF. DNA for the CDR3: TGTGCCAGCAGCCCAGGGGACACTGCGGACGACTATGGCTACACCTTC.

The CDR3 DNA reads TGTGCCAGTAGTAACCAGGGTAGAAACACCATATATTTT. This translates into CASSNQGRNTIYF. The chain uses TRBV19 and TRBJ1-3; D might be TRBD1 (5 bases). CDR3 length: 13 amino acids. Germline V gives CDR1 LNHDA, CDR2 SQIVND (reference sequence). Trimming shortened V by 4 bases and J by 5 bases, and 9 bases separated the two germline ends.

This chain connects TRBV18 to TRBJ2-5; TRBD1 aligns across 7 bases. V lost 4 bases to trimming and J lost 1 base; unmatched junction nucleotides: 6. This CDR3 spans 15 amino acids. CDR1 is KGHSH and CDR2 is LQKENI in the germline V gene. The CDR3 nucleotides are TGTGCCAGCTCACTGATCGGGACAGCCCAAGAGACCCAGTACTTC. It encodes CASSLIGTAQETQYF.

This clone was found once. The rearrangement joins TRBV27 to TRBJ2-1; D gene ambiguous. V dropped 6 bases and J dropped 2 bases, with 14 bases sitting between them. Germline CDR1 MNHEY, CDR2 SMNVEV (reference sequence). This CDR3 is 15 amino acids long. This CDR3 reads CASSFQPGTYNEQFF. The CDR3 coding sequence is TGTGCCAGCAGCTTCCAACCGGGTACCTACAATGAGCAGTTCTTC.

This chain joins TRBV7-2 and TRBJ2-3; TRBD2 matches 9 bases. The CDR3 extends over 16 amino acids. V lost 5 bases to trimming and J lost 4 bases; unmatched junction nucleotides: 10. CDR1 is SGHTA and CDR2 is FQGNSA in the germline V gene. The CDR3 DNA follows: TGTGCCAGCAGCCCGCTAGGGGCGGGGGGGCCAGATACGCAGTATTTT. Translation: CASSPLGAGGPDTQYF.

The chain couples TRBV3-1 (or the pseudogene TRBV3-2) to TRBJ1-1; D remains ambiguous. From germline, CDR1 is LGHDT and CDR2 YNNKEL (reference sequence). V gave up 0 bases and J gave up 2 bases, with 13 bases separating them. The CDR3 is made up of 16 amino acids. CDR3 in amino acids: CASSQDEEILNTEAFF. For the CDR3, the DNA is TGTGCCAGCAGCCAAGATGAGGAGATACTAAACACTGAAGCTTTCTTT.

This rearrangement joins TRBV28 to TRBJ2-7; TRBD1 matches 9 bases. Germline V gene data show CDR1 as MDHEN and CDR2 as SYDVKM. This CDR3 region has 14 residues. With V trimmed by 3 bases and J by 3 bases, 3 bases remained unmatched. The CDR3 nucleotides read TGTGCCAGCAGTTTCGGGGACAGGGACTACGAGCAGTACTTC. It codes for CASSFGDRDYEQYF.

This sequence joins TRBV28 and TRBJ1-5, with D possibly TRBD1 on 6 matching bases. The CDR3 totals 15 residues. Germline V lookup: CDR1 MDHEN, CDR2 SYDVKM. V shed 9 bases and J shed 6 bases, with 21 bases lying between them. This CDR3 reads CASESRGGVTQPQHF. The CDR3 coding sequence is TGTGCCAGTGAATCAAGGGGGGGAGTGACTCAGCCCCAGCATTTT. Supplemented by reference TRBV28 and TRBJ1-5, the full variable domain reads DVKVTQSSRYLVKRTGEKVFLECVQDMDHENMFWYRQDPGLGLRLIYFSYDVKMKEKGDIPEGYSVSREKKERFSLILESASTNQTSMYLCASESRGGVTQPQHFGDGTRLSIL.

The chain has TRBV27 and TRBJ1-4; D perhaps matches TRBD1 (5 bases). Germline V gene data show CDR1 as MNHEY and CDR2 as SMNVEV (reference sequence). The CDR3 is 12 amino acids. V lost 11 bases to trimming and J lost 4 bases, with 11 bases between them. CDR3 bases: TGTGCCGCGGGGACGGTTAATGAAAAACTGTTTTTT. This codes for CAAGTVNEKLFF.

This chain joins TRBV28 and TRBJ2-4; D is unclear. The germline CDR1 and CDR2 sequences are MDHEN and SYDVKM. CDR3 size: 14 residues. V was trimmed by 7 bases and J by 2 bases, leaving 12 bases between them. The CDR3 loop is CASKAGTSKNIQYF. For the CDR3, the DNA is TGTGCCAGCAAAGCAGGAACATCCAAAAACATTCAGTACTTC.

The chain is built from TRBV6-6 and TRBJ2-3, with TRBD2 matching over 9 bases. This CDR3 comprises 17 residues. Germline trimming cut 5 bases from V and 5 bases from J; bases unmatched to any gene: 14. CDR1 and CDR2 from the germline V gene are MNHNY and SVGAGI (reference sequence). CDR3 DNA: TGTGCCAGCAGTCCGGGGGCAGCGGGGGGCCTGGTAGATACGCAGTATTTT. As protein: CASSPGAAGGLVDTQYF.

The chain recombines TRBV11-2 with TRBJ1-2; D call uncertain. Germline CDR1 SGHAT, CDR2 FQNNGV. This CDR3 is built from 14 residues. V gave up 4 bases and J gave up 2 bases, with 11 bases separating them. This CDR3 reads CASSSPGHNYGYTF. CDR3 nucleotide sequence: TGTGCCAGCAGCTCCCCAGGCCACAACTATGGCTACACCTTC.

V usage is TRBV18 and J usage is TRBJ2-7, with TRBD1 matching 7 bases. Germline V CDR1 and CDR2: KGHSH, LQKENI. This CDR3 region has 13 residues. Germline trimming cut 3 bases from V and 4 bases from J; bases unmatched to any gene: 3. In DNA, the CDR3 is TGTGCCAGCTCACCTCGACAGGGTTACGAGCAGTACTTC. Its protein is CASSPRQGYEQYF. The full variable domain, in which reference TRBV18 and TRBJ2-7 provide the parts outside the CDR3, is NAGVMQNPRHLVRRRGQEARLRCSPMKGHSHVYWYRQLPEEGLKFMVYLQKENIIDESGMPKERFSAEFPKEGPSILRIQQVVRGDSAAYFCASSPRQGYEQYFGPGTRLTVT.

The chain joins TRBV14 to TRBJ2-1; TRBD1 aligns across 10 bases. The CDR3 spans 16 residues. Germline V gives CDR1 SGHDN, CDR2 FVKESK. J was trimmed by 7 bases and V by 2 bases; bases with no gene match: 8. CDR3 sequence (DNA): TGTGCCAGCAGCCAACGACAGGGGGCTTTTGTAAATGAGCAGTTCTTC. Residues: CASSQRQGAFVNEQFF. The full variable domain, rest sourced from reference TRBV14 and TRBJ2-1, is EAGVTQFPSHSVIEKGQTVTLRCDPISGHDNLYWYRRVMGKEIKFLLHFVKESKQDESGMPNNRFLAERTGGTYSTLKVQPAELEDSGVYFCASSQRQGAFVNEQFFGPGTRLTVL.

V gene TRBV7-3 combines with J gene TRBJ2-3, with TRBD2 matching 12 bases. Germline V gives CDR1 SGHTA, CDR2 FQGTGA. V shed 3 bases and J 5 bases; nucleotides not matched to a gene: 3. CDR3 length equals 15 residues. CDR3 sequence reads: CASSLLAGGRDTQYF. For the CDR3, the DNA is TGTGCCAGCAGCTTGCTAGCGGGGGGGAGAGATACGCAGTATTTT.

This rearrangement joins TRBV4-1 to TRBJ2-7; D is ambiguous. V was pared by 0 bases and J by 9 bases, with 6 bases between. The CDR3 has 11 residues. Looked up from germline, CDR1 is MGHRA and CDR2 is YSYEKL. In DNA, the CDR3 is TGCGCCAGCAGCCAAGAGGAGCGGCAGTACTTC. It encodes CASSQEERQYF.

This chain connects TRBV27 to TRBJ2-7, with 9 bases fitting TRBD1. The CDR3 covers 15 residues. Trimming at V came to 10 bases and at J to 4 bases, leaving 14 bases not matched to a gene. Germline V gene lookup returns CDR1 MNHEY and CDR2 SMNVEV (reference sequence). For the CDR3, the DNA is TGTGCCACCCGCCGCGCGGGGACAGGGCTTTACGAGCAGTACTTC. Its protein product is CATRRAGTGLYEQYF.

In regard to this clone: Other DNA sequences within the sample encode an identical CDR3. The chain combines TRBV5-1 with TRBJ2-2; D remains unclear. The CDR3 totals 14 residues. Deletions cut 1 base from V and 1 base from J, with 5 bases between. CDR1 SGHRS and CDR2 YFSETQ come from the germline V gene. The CDR3 region is CASSLTGNTGELFF. The CDR3 DNA sequence: TGCGCCAGCAGCTTGACGGGGAACACCGGGGAGCTGTTTTTT.

The J gene is TRBJ2-3, the V gene TRBV5-1; possibly TRBD2 for D (7 bases). The V end lost 6 bases, the J end lost 2 bases, and 16 bases lay between the germline ends. The CDR3 sequence is 15 residues long. The germline CDR1 and CDR2 sequences are SGHRS and YFSETQ. This CDR3 is CASTQRGGTTDTQYF. In DNA form, the CDR3 reads TGCGCCAGCACCCAACGCGGGGGCACCACAGATACGCAGTATTTT.

V usage is TRBV9 and J usage is TRBJ2-7; no firm D call. The CDR3 is 14 amino acids. Trimming took 4 bases from V and 2 from J, leaving 13 bases between them. Per germline, CDR1 SGDLS and CDR2 YYNGEE. CDR3 loop: CASSIVAQTYEQYF. DNA of the CDR3: TGTGCCAGCAGCATAGTGGCCCAGACCTACGAGCAGTACTTC.

The chain is built from TRBV19 and TRBJ1-3; TRBD1 is a possible D gene (5 bases). The CDR3 runs 13 residues. Germline-derived CDR1 and CDR2 are LNHDA and SQIVND (reference sequence). V lost 7 bases, J lost 2 bases, and 9 bases lay in between. CDR3: CASIPRAGNTIYF. DNA of the CDR3: TGTGCCAGTATCCCCAGGGCTGGAAACACCATATATTTT.

The V gene is TRBV28, the J gene TRBJ1-2, with D possibly TRBD1 on 5 matching bases. In germline, CDR1 is MDHEN, CDR2 SYDVKM. Trimming removed 2 bases at V and 8 bases at J, with 18 bases between. The CDR3 totals 15 residues. The CDR3 nucleotides read TGTGCCAGCAGTTTACCCCCGGGCAGGGTGAACGGCTACACCTTC. Residues: CASSLPPGRVNGYTF.

The chain uses TRBV9 and TRBJ2-5; perhaps TRBD1 as D (5 bases). The CDR3 covers 14 residues. Per germline, CDR1 SGDLS and CDR2 YYNGEE. V gave up 3 bases and J gave up 3 bases, with 12 bases separating them. CDR3 nucleotides: TGTGCCAGCAGCGCCAGGGTCCGGGAAGAGACCCAGTACTTC. Translating it yields CASSARVREETQYF.

The V and J genes are TRBV10-3 and TRBJ1-1; D remains ambiguous. The V gene lost 4 bases and the J gene lost 3 bases, with 12 bases spanning the gap. The CDR3 covers 14 residues. Germline V gene lookup returns CDR1 ENHRY and CDR2 SYGVKD. The CDR3 loop is CAISVKGADTEAFF. CDR3 in DNA: TGTGCCATCAGTGTTAAGGGAGCGGACACTGAAGCTTTCTTT.

The chain links TRBV4-1 to TRBJ2-3; the match to TRBD1 covers 9 bases. Germline-derived CDR1 and CDR2 are MGHRA and YSYEKL. V gave up 0 bases and J gave up 8 bases; unmatched junction bases: 9. The CDR3 has 16 amino acids. For the CDR3, the DNA is TGCGCCAGCAGCCAAGAAGGAGGGACAGGGTTCGCTACGCAGTATTTT. This sequence encodes CASSQEGGTGFATQYF.

This clone was seen just once. V usage is TRBV9 and J usage is TRBJ1-1; TRBD1 matches 10 bases. Unmatched junction bases numbered 3, after V lost 1 base and J lost 3 bases. Looked up from germline, CDR1 is SGDLS and CDR2 is YYNGEE. The CDR3 has 15 residues. The CDR3 protein is CASSVTGTGDTEAFF. DNA of the CDR3: TGTGCCAGCAGCGTAACCGGGACAGGGGACACTGAAGCTTTCTTT.

The rearrangement joins TRBV7-2 to TRBJ2-7; D is ambiguous. In germline, CDR1 is SGHTA, CDR2 FQGNSA. This CDR3 comprises 16 residues. Trimming took 0 bases from V and 2 from J, leaving 14 bases between them. The chain's CDR3 is CASSLAAAGSPYEQYF. In DNA, the CDR3 is TGTGCCAGCAGCTTAGCTGCCGCAGGCTCTCCCTACGAGCAGTACTTC.

This chain links TRBV7-2 with TRBJ2-7; TRBD2 matches at 10 bases. Looked up from germline, CDR1 is SGHTA and CDR2 is FQGNSA. This CDR3 has 15 residues. Losses at the gene ends were 3 bases for V and 3 bases for J; bases not matched to a gene: 5. For the CDR3, the DNA is TGTGCCAGCAGCTTTTCGCCTAGCGGGAGCTACGAGCAGTACTTC. Its translation is CASSFSPSGSYEQYF.